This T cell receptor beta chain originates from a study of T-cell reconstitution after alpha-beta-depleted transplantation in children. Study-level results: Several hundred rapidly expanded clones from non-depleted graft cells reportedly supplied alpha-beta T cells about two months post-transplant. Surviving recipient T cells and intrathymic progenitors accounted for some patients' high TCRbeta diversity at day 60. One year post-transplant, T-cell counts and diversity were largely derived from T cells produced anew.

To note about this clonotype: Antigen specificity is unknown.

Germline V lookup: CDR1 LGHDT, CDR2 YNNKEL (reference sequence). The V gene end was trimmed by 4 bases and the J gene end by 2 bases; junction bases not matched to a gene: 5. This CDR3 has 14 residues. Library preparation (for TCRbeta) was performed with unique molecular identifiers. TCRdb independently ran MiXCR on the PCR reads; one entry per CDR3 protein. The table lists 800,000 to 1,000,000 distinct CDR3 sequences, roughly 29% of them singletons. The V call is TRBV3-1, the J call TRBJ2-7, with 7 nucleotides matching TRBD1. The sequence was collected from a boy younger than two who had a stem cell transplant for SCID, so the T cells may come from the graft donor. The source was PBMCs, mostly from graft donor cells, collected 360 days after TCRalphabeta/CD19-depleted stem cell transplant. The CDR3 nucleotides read TGTGCCAGCAGCCGGGGGACAGTACCCTACGAGCAGTACTTC. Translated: CASSRGTVPYEQYF.